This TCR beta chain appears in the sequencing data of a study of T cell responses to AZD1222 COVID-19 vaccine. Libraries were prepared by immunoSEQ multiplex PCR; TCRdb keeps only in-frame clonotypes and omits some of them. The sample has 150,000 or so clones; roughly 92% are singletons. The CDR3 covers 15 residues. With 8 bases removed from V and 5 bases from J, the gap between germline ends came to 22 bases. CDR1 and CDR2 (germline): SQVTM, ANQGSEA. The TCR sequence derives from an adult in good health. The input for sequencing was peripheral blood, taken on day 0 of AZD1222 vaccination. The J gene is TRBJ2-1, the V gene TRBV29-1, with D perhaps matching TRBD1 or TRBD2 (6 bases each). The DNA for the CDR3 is TGCAGCACAAGTACAGCGGGTGGGGGCCACAATGAGCAGTTCTTC. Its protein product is CSTSTAGGGHNEQFF.